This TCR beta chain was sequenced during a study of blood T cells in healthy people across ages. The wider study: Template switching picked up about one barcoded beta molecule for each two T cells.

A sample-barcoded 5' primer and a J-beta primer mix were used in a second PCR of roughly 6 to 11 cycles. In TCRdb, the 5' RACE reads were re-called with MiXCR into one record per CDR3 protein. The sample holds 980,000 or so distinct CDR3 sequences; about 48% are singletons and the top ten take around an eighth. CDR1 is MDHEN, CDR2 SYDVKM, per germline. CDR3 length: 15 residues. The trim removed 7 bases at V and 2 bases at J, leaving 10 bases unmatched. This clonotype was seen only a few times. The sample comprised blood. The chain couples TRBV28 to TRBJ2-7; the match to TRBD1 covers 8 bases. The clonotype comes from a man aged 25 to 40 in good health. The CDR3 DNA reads TGTGCCAGCACGACAGGAACAGGGGGAGCCTACGAGCAGTACTTC. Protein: CASTTGTGGAYEQYF.